This T cell receptor (beta chain) stems from a study of human T cells and chemical hapten exposure. The wider study: The use of 2% DPC on 2 cm by 2 cm of upper inner arm skin constituted sensitization.

This clonotype was detected only a few times. The time point denotes: pre-sensitization, week 0. The treatment denotes: therapeutic diphenylcyclopropenone sensitization with weekly scalp DPC. V lost 1 base to trimming and J lost 0 bases, with 9 bases between them. Germline lookup yields CDR1 LGHNA and CDR2 YSLEER. The CDR3 has 15 residues. One entry per CDR3 protein, called by TCRdb with MiXCR from the RACE reads. The repertoire holds more than 250,000 distinct CDR3 sequences, over 8% seen once, with about 2.5% in the top ten. V is TRBV4-3 and J is TRBJ1-2; the D is unclear. This sequence was found in a woman aged 40 to 49 with alopecia areata. Some clones in this sample may be carry-over from other donors' samples. Sequenced material: whole blood, taken in connection with sensitization to the hapten diphenylcyclopropenone (DPC). The chain's CDR3 is CASSQGAAANYGYTF. CDR3 DNA: TGCGCCAGCAGCCAAGGAGCCGCCGCTAACTATGGCTACACCTTC.